The rows below give T cell receptor beta chains drawn from one sample of a study of molecular identifiers for immune sequencing clone quantification. Each CDR3 protein gets one entry after TCRdb re-called the PCR reads with MiXCR. The sample has around 300,000 distinct CDR3 sequences; 24% are singletons. Sample: naive CD8+ T cells from blood, with Jurkat cell RNA spiked in. The receptors shown here come from a human donor in good health. Some libraries in this study had Jurkat cell RNA spiked in. Each CDR3 is given with its conserved first and last residue. Fields, in order: J gene, V gene, clone size, D gene, CDR3 DNA, CDR3 protein. D genes are given only for firm matches. Not every row has a clone size; where given, it reads once, few, many or a size class.

>TRBJ2-7|TRBV6-6|.|.
TGTGCCAGCAGCCCAGACGGGAGAACCCCCTACGAGCAGTACTTC
CASSPDGRTPYEQYF
>TRBJ2-7|TRBV5-6|many|.
TGTGCCAGCAGCCTTTTCGACAGTTCCTACGAGCAGTACTTC
CASSLFDSSYEQYF
>TRBJ2-7|TRBV2|many|TRBD2
TGTGCCAGCAGTGAACAGCGGGGGTTCTACGAGCAGTACTTC
CASSEQRGFYEQYF
>TRBJ1-5|TRBV4-1|many|.
TGCGCCAGCAGCCAAGGTCGGGGGGTGGGTCAGCCCCAGCATTTT
CASSQGRGVGQPQHF
>TRBJ2-7|TRBV3-1|.|TRBD2
TGTGCCAGCAGCCGAAGGGAGAGTAGCGGGGAAGCCCGCTCCTACGAGCAGTACTTC
CASSRRESSGEARSYEQYF
>TRBJ2-1|TRBV6-5|many|.
TGTGCCAGCAGTTACTCCCCAGGGAAGAATGAGCAGTTCTTC
CASSYSPGKNEQFF
>TRBJ2-7|TRBV4-3|.|TRBD1
TGCGCCAGCAGCCAGCACCCGGGACAGGGGACCTACGAGCAGTACTTC
CASSQHPGQGTYEQYF
>TRBJ2-7|TRBV27|few|TRBD2
TGTGCCAGCAGTTTATCGGGGACTACCTACGAGCAGTACTTC
CASSLSGTTYEQYF
>TRBJ2-7|TRBV5-1|many|.
TGCGCCAGCACTCCGGATGGGGGCTCCTACGAGCAGTACTTC
CASTPDGGSYEQYF
>TRBJ2-3|TRBV7-9|many|TRBD2
TGTGCCAGCAGCCCGCAAGGAGGGCGGGAGGTGGATACGCAGTATTTT
CASSPQGGREVDTQYF
>TRBJ1-2|TRBV5-6|few|TRBD1
TGTGCCAGCAGGACCGGGACAGCCCTTGCTTATGGCTACACCTTC
CASRTGTALAYGYTF
>TRBJ2-1|TRBV5-1|many|.
TGCGCCAGCAGCCCGGGACGAAGGATTGCCTACAATGAGCAGTTCTTC
CASSPGRRIAYNEQFF
>TRBJ2-1|TRBV6-4|.|TRBD2
TGTGCCAGCAGTGACACTAGCGGGAGGGCCACTGAGCAGTTCTTC
CASSDTSGRATEQFF
>TRBJ2-3|TRBV6-2/TRBV6-3|few|TRBD2
TGTGCCAGCGCCTGGGAGGGGAGCACAGATACGCAGTATTTT
CASAWEGSTDTQYF
>TRBJ1-2|TRBV4-1|many|.
TGCGCCAGCAGCCAAGATCGGGCGGGAAGCTATGGCTACACCTTC
CASSQDRAGSYGYTF
>TRBJ2-3|TRBV4-1|.|TRBD2
TGCGCCAGCAGCCAAGATGGGGAGGGGCGTTTGGGGGATACGCAGTATTTT
CASSQDGEGRLGDTQYF
>TRBJ2-3|TRBV7-9|few|TRBD2
TGTGCCAGCAGCGGCTATTTAGCGGGAGGGCCGGCGTCTAGCACAGATACGCAGTATTTT
CASSGYLAGGPASSTDTQYF
>TRBJ2-1|TRBV5-1|many|TRBD2
TGCGCCAGCAGCTTCGGGACTAGCGGGGGGGCTGTCAATGAGCAGTTCTTC
CASSFGTSGGAVNEQFF
>TRBJ2-5|TRBV27|few|.
TGTGTCAGCAGTCCACAATTACGTGAGACCCAGTACTTC
CVSSPQLRETQYF
>TRBJ2-1|TRBV29-1|.|.
TGCAGCGTTGAAGAGTCTGGGCACCACAATGAGCAGCTCTTC
CSVEESGHHNEQLF
>TRBJ2-3|TRBV20-1|few|TRBD2
TGCAGTGCCTACGGACTGAGCGGGACTAGCACAGATACGCAGTATTTT
CSAYGLSGTSTDTQYF
>TRBJ2-5|TRBV5-1|many|.
TGCGCCAGCAGCCCTGAAGAGGGAGAGCAAGAGACCCAGTACTTC
CASSPEEGEQETQYF
>TRBJ2-3|TRBV24-1|few|TRBD1
TGTGCCACCAGTGATTGGGGGACAGGGGGCGACAGTAGAAGTCATACGCAGTATTTT
CATSDWGTGGDSRSHTQYF
>TRBJ2-1|TRBV6-5|few|TRBD2
TGTGCCAGCAGAGCACTAGCGAGCTCCTACAATGAGCAGTTCTTC
CASRALASSYNEQFF
>TRBJ2-5|TRBV27|many|.
TGTGCCAGCAGTTTCGGGCCGCTACCCCTTGGGACCCAGTACTTC
CASSFGPLPLGTQYF
>TRBJ1-1|TRBV6-1|few|.
TGTGCCAGCAGTGAAGTAAAGGCAGCGAACACTGAAGCTTTCTTT
CASSEVKAANTEAFF
>TRBJ1-5|TRBV7-9|few|.
TGTGCCAGCAGCCCGCATTCTGATCAGCCCCAGCATTTT
CASSPHSDQPQHF
>TRBJ2-3|TRBV18|many|TRBD2
TGTGCCAGCTCACCACGCGAGCGGGAGGTCAGCACAGATACGCAGTATTTT
CASSPREREVSTDTQYF
>TRBJ2-6|TRBV2|.|.
TGTGCCAGCAGTGGCTTGGAATCTGGGGCCAACGTCCTGACTTTC
CASSGLESGANVLTF
>TRBJ1-1|TRBV27|few|.
TGTGCCAGCAGTCTGCTGGGGCCCAGCACTGAAGCTTTCTTT
CASSLLGPSTEAFF
>TRBJ2-3|TRBV5-6|.|TRBD1
TGTGCCAGCAGGGATAGGCAGGGGGTATTAATAGATACGCAGTATTTT
CASRDRQGVLIDTQYF
>TRBJ2-1|TRBV7-9|.|.
TGTGCCAGCAGCTTCACGTCCCCTGTGGATGAGCAGTTCTTC
CASSFTSPVDEQFF
>TRBJ2-7|TRBV7-9|many|TRBD1
TGTGCCAGCAGCTCTAGGACAGGGGATTCCTACGAGCAGTACTTC
CASSSRTGDSYEQYF
>TRBJ2-1|TRBV18|.|TRBD1
TGTGCCAGTCGACAGGGGGTTGATGAGCAGTTCTTC
CASRQGVDEQFF
>TRBJ2-3|TRBV27|few|.
TGTGCCAGCAACACGCGGTGGGGGAAAAGCACAGATACGCAGTATTTT
CASNTRWGKSTDTQYF
>TRBJ2-3|TRBV7-9|many|TRBD2
TGTGCCAGCAGCTCCGCGGCGGGGGGGCGCACAGATACGCAGTATTTT
CASSSAAGGRTDTQYF
>TRBJ1-1|TRBV25-1|.|.
TGTGCCAGCAGTGAATCCCTAGCGAACACTGAAGCTTTCTTT
CASSESLANTEAFF
>TRBJ2-1|TRBV28|many|TRBD2
TGTGCCAGCACCATTTCCCCTAGCGGAGGCGGTGAGCAGTTCTTC
CASTISPSGGGEQFF
>TRBJ1-1|TRBV5-1|few|.
TGCGCCAGCAGCCACGACAGCAATGAAGCTTTCTTT
CASSHDSNEAFF
>TRBJ2-3|TRBV28|many|TRBD2
TGTGCCAGCAGCACTGGACTAGCGGGCCTTGACACAGATACGCAGTATTTT
CASSTGLAGLDTDTQYF
>TRBJ2-1|TRBV7-2|.|.
TGTGCCAGCAGCTTAGATGGGGGGTACAATGAGCAGTTCTTC
CASSLDGGYNEQFF
>TRBJ2-7|TRBV9|many|.
TGTGCCAGCAGCGACGGGGGTGACTCCTACGAGCAGTACTTC
CASSDGGDSYEQYF